This TCR beta chain was identified in a study of blood T cell repertoires in COVID-19. About the study: T cells, B-cell-depleted T cells, or PBMCs supplied cDNA or gDNA.

Germline V gene sequence: CDR1 LGHDT, CDR2 YNNKEL (reference sequence). Trimming took 0 bases from V and 1 from J, leaving 9 bases between them. CDR3 length equals 15 residues. This clone came up a few times. Per the study methods: For nucleated cells, counts were estimated from reference gene primer amplification. Assay used: immunoSEQ multiplex PCR; TCRdb lists only in-frame clones, some missing. Clonal size and the V and J genes are those of that table, whereas D and trimming came from the DNA. The sample lists about 200,000 clones, about 76% seen once, with approximately 9% in the top ten. Grouping used clinical history reported by participants in a survey and questionnaire.

The clonotype originates from a woman between 45 and 65 years old with acute COVID-19. The sequencing sample was made of PBMCs or T cells enriched from blood (not recorded which). The chain combines TRBV3-1 (or the pseudogene TRBV3-2) with TRBJ1-1, with D unresolved. This CDR3 reads CASSQDRGGNTEAFF. The CDR3, as DNA: TGTGCCAGCAGCCAAGATCGGGGAGGGAACACTGAAGCTTTCTTT.